This TCR beta chain was identified during a study of blood T cells in healthy people across ages. Samples had at least 6.5 million PBMCs isolated from them. V was clipped by 4 bases and J by 4 bases, with 16 bases between them. The CDR3 covers 14 residues. Germline V gene data show CDR1 as DFQATT and CDR2 as SNEGSKA (reference sequence). This clonotype turned up a few times. Its target is not known. A J-beta primer mix and a sample-barcoded 5' primer were used in a second PCR of about 7 to 12 cycles. TCRdb re-derived calls from the 5' RACE reads in MiXCR, one entry per CDR3 protein. The data hold more than 1 million distinct CDR3 sequences, with more than 35% observed a single time. General observations from the study: Strong correlation existed between TCR beta diversity and naive T cell percentage. The donors' CMV status was not determined, possibly confounding changes in expanded clonotypes. Investigators viewed diversity estimates from one million T cells as underestimates, the study reported.

The origin of this receptor is a woman aged 60-75 years in good health. V is TRBV20-1 and J is TRBJ2-5; a possible D gene is TRBD2 (6 bases). The sequenced sample was blood. The CDR3 DNA reads TGCAGTGCTACTACTAGCTCCAAACGAGAGACCCAGTACTTC. This sequence encodes CSATTSSKRETQYF.